This T cell receptor beta chain came from a study of shared clonotypes between healthy human individuals. Background on the study: For every donor, three CD4 naive, three CD4 memory, two CD8 naive and one CD8 memory plates were used.

CDR1 and CDR2 (germline): MNHEY, SVGAGI. This CDR3 is built from 16 residues. The V gene end was trimmed by 0 bases and the J gene end by 4 bases; junction bases not matched to a gene: 7. Nashville, Tennessee was home to all donors, each a Caucasian adult. The table came from immunoSEQ multiplex PCR; TCRdb's copy has only in-frame clones and leaves some out. The data show under 1,100,000 clones, about 70% seen once. This sequence originates from a man aged 18 to 29 in good health. The sample comprised memory CD4+ T cells sorted from blood. Specified subset: CD45RA-negative fraction. The gene calls are TRBV6-5 and TRBJ2-7; 9 nucleotides agree with TRBD2. The CDR3 sequence: CASSYSQAGGVYEQYF. The CDR3 DNA reads TGTGCCAGCAGTTACTCTCAGGCGGGGGGGGTTTACGAGCAGTACTTC.